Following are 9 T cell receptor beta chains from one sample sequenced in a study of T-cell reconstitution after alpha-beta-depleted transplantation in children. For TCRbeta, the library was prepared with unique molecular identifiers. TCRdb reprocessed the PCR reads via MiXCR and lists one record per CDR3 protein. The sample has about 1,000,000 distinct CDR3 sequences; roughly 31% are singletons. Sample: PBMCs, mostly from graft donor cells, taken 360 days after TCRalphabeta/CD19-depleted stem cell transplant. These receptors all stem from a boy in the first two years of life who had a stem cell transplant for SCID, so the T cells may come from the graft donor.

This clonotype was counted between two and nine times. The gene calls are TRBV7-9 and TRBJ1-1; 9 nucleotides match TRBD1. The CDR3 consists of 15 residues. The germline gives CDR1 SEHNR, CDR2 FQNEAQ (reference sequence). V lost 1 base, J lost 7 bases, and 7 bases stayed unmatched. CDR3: CASSLGDRAVDEAFF. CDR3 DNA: TGTGCCAGCAGCTTAGGGGACAGGGCCGTGGATGAAGCTTTCTTT.

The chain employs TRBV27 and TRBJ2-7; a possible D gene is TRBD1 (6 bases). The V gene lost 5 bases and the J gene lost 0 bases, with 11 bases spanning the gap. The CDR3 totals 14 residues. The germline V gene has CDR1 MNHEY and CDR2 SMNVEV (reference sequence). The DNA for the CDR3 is TGTGCCAGCAGTGCCTACAGGGCCTCCTACGAGCAGTACTTC. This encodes CASSAYRASYEQYF.

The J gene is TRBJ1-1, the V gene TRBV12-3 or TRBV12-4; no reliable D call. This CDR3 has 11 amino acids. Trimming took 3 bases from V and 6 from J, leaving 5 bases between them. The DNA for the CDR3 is TGTGCCAGCAGTTTTATAGCTGAAGCTTTCTTT. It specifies CASSFIAEAFF.

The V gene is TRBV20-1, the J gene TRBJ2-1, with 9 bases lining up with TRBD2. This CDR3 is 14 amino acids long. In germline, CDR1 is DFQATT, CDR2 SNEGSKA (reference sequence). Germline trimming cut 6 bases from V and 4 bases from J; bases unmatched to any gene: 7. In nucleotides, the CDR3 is TGCAGTGCCAAGGGCGGGGGGGCGTACAATGAGCAGTTCTTC. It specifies CSAKGGGAYNEQFF.

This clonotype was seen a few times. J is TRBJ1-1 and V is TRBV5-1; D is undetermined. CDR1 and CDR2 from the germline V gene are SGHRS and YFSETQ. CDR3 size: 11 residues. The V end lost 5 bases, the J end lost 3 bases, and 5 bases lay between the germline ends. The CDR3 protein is CASRQYTEAFF. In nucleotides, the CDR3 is TGCGCCAGCAGGCAGTACACTGAAGCTTTCTTT.

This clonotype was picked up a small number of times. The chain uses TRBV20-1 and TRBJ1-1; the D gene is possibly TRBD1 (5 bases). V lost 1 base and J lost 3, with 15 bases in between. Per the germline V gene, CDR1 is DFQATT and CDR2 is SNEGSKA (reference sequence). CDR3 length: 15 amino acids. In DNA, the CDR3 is TGCAGTGCTAGAGTCCCCCGGGACGGATACACTGAAGCTTTCTTT. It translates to CSARVPRDGYTEAFF.

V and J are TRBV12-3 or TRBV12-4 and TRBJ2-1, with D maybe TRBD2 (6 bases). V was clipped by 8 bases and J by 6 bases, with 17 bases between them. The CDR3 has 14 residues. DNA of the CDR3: TGTGCCAGCTCGGAGGGCAGGACGAGCAATGAGCAGTTCTTC. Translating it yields CASSEGRTSNEQFF.

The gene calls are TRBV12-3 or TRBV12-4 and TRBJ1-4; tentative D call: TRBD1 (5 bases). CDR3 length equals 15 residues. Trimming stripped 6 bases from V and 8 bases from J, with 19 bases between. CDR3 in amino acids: CASRSPGRRTEKLFF. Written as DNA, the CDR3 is TGTGCCAGCAGATCTCCGGGACGGAGGACCGAAAAACTGTTTTTT.

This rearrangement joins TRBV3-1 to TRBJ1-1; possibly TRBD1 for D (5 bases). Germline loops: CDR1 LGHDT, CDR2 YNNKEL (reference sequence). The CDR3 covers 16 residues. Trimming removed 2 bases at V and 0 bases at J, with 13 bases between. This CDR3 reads CASSQRHPGLNTEAFF. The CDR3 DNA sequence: TGTGCCAGCAGCCAACGACATCCGGGACTGAACACTGAAGCTTTCTTT.